Below are 4 T cell receptor beta chains sequenced from a single sample in a study of T-cell reconstitution after alpha-beta-depleted transplantation in children. It was with unique molecular identifiers that the TCRbeta library was prepared. TCRdb called the PCR reads again in MiXCR, with one record for every CDR3 protein. The data hold around 94,000 distinct CDR3 sequences, with roughly 7.2% observed a single time. Sequences were derived from PBMCs, sampled before TCRalphabeta/CD19-depleted stem cell transplant. The receptor source for this set is a boy between 2 and 10 years old with acute lymphoblastic leukemia, due to receive a stem cell transplant.

This clonotype was detected ten times or more. V and J are TRBV27 and TRBJ2-3, with D possibly matching TRBD2 (6 bases). Trimming removed 2 bases from V and 0 bases from J, with 12 bases in between. CDR1 MNHEY and CDR2 SMNVEV come from the germline V gene (reference sequence). This CDR3 spans 16 amino acids. Here the CDR3 DNA reads TGTGCCAGCAGTTTAGGTGGTAGCGGTAGCACAGATACGCAGTATTTT. Translation gives CASSLGGSGSTDTQYF.

The rearrangement joins TRBV20-1 to TRBJ1-5; a possible D gene is TRBD1 (6 bases). CDR1 DFQATT and CDR2 SNEGSKA come from the germline V gene (reference sequence). Deletions cut 2 bases from V and 5 bases from J, with 10 bases between. The CDR3 totals 13 residues. The CDR3 nucleotides read TGCAGTGCTAGACCGGGGGCGGATCAGCCCCAGCATTTT. This encodes CSARPGADQPQHF.

This clonotype was counted many times. The CDR3 DNA sequence: TGTGCCAGCGGCAACTCCTACGAGCAGTACTTC. This encodes CASGNSYEQYF. The chain employs TRBV25-1 and TRBJ2-7; D is ambiguous. Germline lookup yields CDR1 MGHDK and CDR2 SYGVNS. CDR3 length equals 11 residues. The V end lost 8 bases, the J end lost 0 bases, and 5 bases lay between the germline ends.

This clonotype came up a few times. The V call is TRBV11-3, the J call TRBJ2-7; possibly TRBD2 for D (6 bases). This CDR3 is 14 amino acids long. V was trimmed by 0 bases and J by 5 bases, leaving 11 bases between them. Germline V gene sequence: CDR1 SGHNT, CDR2 YENEEA. The CDR3 protein is CASSLDGRGDEQYF. The DNA of the CDR3 is TGTGCCAGCAGCTTAGATGGGCGGGGAGACGAGCAGTACTTC. Based on the CDR3 plus reference TRBV11-3 and TRBJ2-7, the full variable domain is EAGVVQSPRYKIIEKKQPVAFWCNPISGHNTLYWYLQNLGQGPELLIRYENEEAVDDSQLPKDRFSAERLKGVDSTLKIQPAELGDSAVYLCASSLDGRGDEQYFGPGTRLTVT.